This T cell receptor beta chain was identified during a study of OX40 agonist ivuxolimab in advanced cancers. Across the whole study: In three patients, partial responses were observed, one with hepatocellular carcinoma and two with cutaneous melanoma.

Study-wide points: Circulating CD4+ and CD8+ T cells showed clonal expansion by week 6 at 0.1 to 3.0 mg/kg. The study found that CD8+ T cells averaged more expanded clones than CD4+.

Sequencing was performed with immunoSEQ multiplex PCR; in TCRdb, only in-frame clones are kept and a portion is missing. The table lists tens of thousands of clones, 85% to 90% of them singletons. Germline V gene data show CDR1 as SGHRS and CDR2 as YFSETQ. The CDR3 has 19 amino acids. V shed 0 bases and J shed 0 bases, with 16 bases lying between them. Worth noting for this clone: The antigen is unknown.

The TCR was taken from an adult with an advanced solid tumor such as melanoma, head and neck, liver or kidney cancer. The material was CD4+ or CD8+ T cells sorted from blood, obtained in a trial of the OX40 agonist ivuxolimab. The chain couples TRBV5-1 to TRBJ2-6, with D perhaps given as TRBD1 or TRBD2 (5 bases each). Here the CDR3 DNA reads TGCGCCAGCAGCTTGGGGGACGGGGCCATGTTCTCTGGGGCCAACGTCCTGACTTTC. Protein product: CASSLGDGAMFSGANVLTF.